This TCR beta chain was sequenced for a study of glioma-infiltrating T cells after dendritic cell vaccination. Turning to the study itself: Monocyte-derived dendritic cells, cultured less than 8 days with IL-4 and GM-CSF, were pulsed with autologous tumor lysate. At biweekly intervals, patients got three intradermal dendritic cell vaccine injections.

Amplification used 60 V beta primers and 13 J beta primers. Profiled with immunoSEQ multiplex PCR; TCRdb holds only in-frame clones, not every one. The table includes just under 60,000 clones, about four fifths detected once. As to time point: after dendritic cell vaccination, including at tumor progression/relapse. With V trimmed by 5 bases and J by 7 bases, 9 bases remained unmatched. The germline V gene has CDR1 SGHVS and CDR2 FQNEAQ. The CDR3 is made up of 14 amino acids. This clone has just a few counts. Its cognate antigen is unknown. Findings of the study overall: Patients with more pretreatment TILs had longer time to progression and survival.

This chain connects TRBV7-8 to TRBJ1-2; 8 bases align to TRBD1. This TCR was sampled from a human donor with glioblastoma. Sequenced here: blood, sampled after dendritic cell vaccination. CDR3 sequence: CASSQQETGVGYTF. In DNA form, the CDR3 reads TGTGCCAGCAGCCAACAAGAGACAGGGGTTGGCTACACCTTC.